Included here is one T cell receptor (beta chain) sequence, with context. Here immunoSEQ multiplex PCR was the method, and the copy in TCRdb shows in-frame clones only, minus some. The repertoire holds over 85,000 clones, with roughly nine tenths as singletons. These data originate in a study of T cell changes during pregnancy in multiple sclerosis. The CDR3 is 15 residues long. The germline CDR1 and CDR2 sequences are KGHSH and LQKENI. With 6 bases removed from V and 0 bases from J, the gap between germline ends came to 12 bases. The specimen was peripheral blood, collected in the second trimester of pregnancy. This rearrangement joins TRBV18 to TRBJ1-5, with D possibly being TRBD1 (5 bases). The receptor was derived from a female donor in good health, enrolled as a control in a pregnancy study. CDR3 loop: CASSPDSYSNQPQHF. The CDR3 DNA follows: TGTGCCAGCTCGCCCGACAGCTATAGCAATCAGCCCCAGCATTTT. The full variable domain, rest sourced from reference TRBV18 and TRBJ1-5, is NAGVMQNPRHLVRRRGQEARLRCSPMKGHSHVYWYRQLPEEGLKFMVYLQKENIIDESGMPKERFSAEFPKEGPSILRIQQVVRGDSAAYFCASSPDSYSNQPQHFGDGTRLSIL.